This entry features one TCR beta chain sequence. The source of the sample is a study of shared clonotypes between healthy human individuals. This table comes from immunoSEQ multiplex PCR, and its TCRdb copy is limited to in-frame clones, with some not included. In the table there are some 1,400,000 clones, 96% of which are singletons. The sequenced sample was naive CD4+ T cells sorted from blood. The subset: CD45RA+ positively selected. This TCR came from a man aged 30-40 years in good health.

The CDR3 DNA follows: TGTGCCATCAGTGAGGGACTAGCGGGAGGGCCAGGGAAGCAGACCCAGTACTTC. It is translated as CAISEGLAGGPGKQTQYF. The V and J genes are TRBV10-3 and TRBJ2-5; 15 bases are a match to TRBD2. Germline loops: CDR1 ENHRY, CDR2 SYGVKD. CDR3 length: 18 amino acids. J was trimmed by 6 bases and V by 2 bases; bases with no gene match: 10.